The entry below gives a single T cell receptor beta chain sequence along with its context. These data originate in a study of blood T cell repertoires in COVID-19. About the study: The United States, Italy and Spain were the sources of the acute and convalescent COVID-19 samples. The cDNA or gDNA used as material had been derived from T cells, B-cell-depleted T cells, or PBMCs.

Per the original methods: Amplification of reference gene primers provided the estimated nucleated cell counts. The method was immunoSEQ multiplex PCR; TCRdb's version includes in-frame clones alone and lacks a portion of them. V and J calls and clone size are copied from that table; D and trimming were computed from the DNA. The top ten hold just under 2% of the sample, which has 130,000 to 150,000 clones, more than 60% seen once. Germline loops: CDR1 SGHVT, CDR2 SQSDAQ. The CDR3 is 17 residues long. V lost 0 bases to trimming and J lost 3 bases, with 14 bases between them. V is TRBV7-4 and J is TRBJ1-4, with a possible D match to TRBD1 (5 bases). The TCR sequence derives from a woman aged 60 to 75 with acute or convalescent COVID-19. The material sequenced was peripheral blood. The CDR3 bases are TGTGCCAGCAGCTTAGCAGTAATCAGGGATCCTAATGAAAAACTGTTTTTT. It yields the protein CASSLAVIRDPNEKLFF.